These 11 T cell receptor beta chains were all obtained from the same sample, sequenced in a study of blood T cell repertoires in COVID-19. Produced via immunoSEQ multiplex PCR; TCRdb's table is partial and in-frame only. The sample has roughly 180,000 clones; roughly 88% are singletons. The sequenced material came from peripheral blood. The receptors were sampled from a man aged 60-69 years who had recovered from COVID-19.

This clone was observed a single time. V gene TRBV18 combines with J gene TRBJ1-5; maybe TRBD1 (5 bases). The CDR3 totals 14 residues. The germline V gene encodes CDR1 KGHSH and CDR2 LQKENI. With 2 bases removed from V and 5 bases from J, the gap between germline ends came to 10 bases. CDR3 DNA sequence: TGTGCCAGCTCACCAAGCAGGGTTGATCAGCCCCAGCATTTT. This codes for CASSPSRVDQPQHF.

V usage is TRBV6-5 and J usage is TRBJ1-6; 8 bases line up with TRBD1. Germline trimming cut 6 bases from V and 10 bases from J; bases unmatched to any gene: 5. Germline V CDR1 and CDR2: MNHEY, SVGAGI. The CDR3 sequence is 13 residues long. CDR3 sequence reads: CASRDRVTSPLHF. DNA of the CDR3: TGTGCCAGCAGGGACAGGGTAACCTCACCCCTCCACTTT.

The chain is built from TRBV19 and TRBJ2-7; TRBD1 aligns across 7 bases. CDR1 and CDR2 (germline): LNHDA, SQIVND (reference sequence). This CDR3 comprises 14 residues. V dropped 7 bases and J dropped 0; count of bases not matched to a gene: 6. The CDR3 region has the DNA TGTGCCAGTAAGGGACAGCAGAGCTCCTACGAGCAGTACTTC. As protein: CASKGQQSSYEQYF. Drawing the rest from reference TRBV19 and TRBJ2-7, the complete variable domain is DGGITQSPKYLFRKEGQNVTLSCEQNLNHDAMYWYRQDPGQGLRLIYYSQIVNDFQKGDIAEGYSVSREKKESFPLTVTSAQKNPTAFYLCASKGQQSSYEQYFGPGTRLTVT.

This CDR3 is CASSPGEVRGGKLFF. The CDR3 DNA follows: TGTGCCAGCAGCCCCGGGGAAGTACGAGGGGGAAAACTGTTTTTT. The V call is TRBV9, the J call TRBJ1-4, with D maybe TRBD1 (6 bases). V gave up 4 bases and J gave up 10 bases, with 20 bases separating them. The CDR3 sequence is 15 residues long. CDR1 and CDR2 from the germline V gene are SGDLS and YYNGEE.

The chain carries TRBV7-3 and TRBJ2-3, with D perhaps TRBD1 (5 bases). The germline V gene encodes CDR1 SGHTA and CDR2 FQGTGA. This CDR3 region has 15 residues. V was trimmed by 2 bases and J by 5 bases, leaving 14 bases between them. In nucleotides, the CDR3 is TGTGCCAGCAGCTTAGGGGCTAGTGAATTAGATACGCAGTATTTT. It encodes CASSLGASELDTQYF.

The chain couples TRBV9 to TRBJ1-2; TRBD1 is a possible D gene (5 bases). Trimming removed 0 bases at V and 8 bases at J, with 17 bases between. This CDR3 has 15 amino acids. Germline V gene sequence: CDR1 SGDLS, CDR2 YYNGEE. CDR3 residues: CASSVEWAGQRGYTF. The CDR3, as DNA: TGTGCCAGCAGCGTAGAATGGGCAGGGCAGCGAGGCTACACCTTC.

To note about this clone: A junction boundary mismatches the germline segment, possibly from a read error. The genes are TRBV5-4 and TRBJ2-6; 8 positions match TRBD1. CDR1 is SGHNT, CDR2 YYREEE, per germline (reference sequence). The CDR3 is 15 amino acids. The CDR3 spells CASSLSSPGTGSLAF. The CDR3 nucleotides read TGTGCCAGCAGCTTGTCGTCCCCCGGGACAGGTTCTCTGGCTTTC.

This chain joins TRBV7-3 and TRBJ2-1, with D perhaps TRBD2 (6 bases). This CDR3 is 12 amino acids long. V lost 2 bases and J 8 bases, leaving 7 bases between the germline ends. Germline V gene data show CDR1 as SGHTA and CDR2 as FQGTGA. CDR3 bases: TGTGCCAGCAGCTTAGGAGGGCATGAGCAGTTCTTC. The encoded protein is CASSLGGHEQFF.

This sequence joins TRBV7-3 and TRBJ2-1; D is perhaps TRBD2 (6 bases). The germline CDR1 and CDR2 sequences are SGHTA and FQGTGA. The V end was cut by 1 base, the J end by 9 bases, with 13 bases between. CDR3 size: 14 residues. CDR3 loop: CASSLNNRGGEQFF. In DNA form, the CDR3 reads TGTGCCAGCAGCTTAAATAATAGGGGAGGTGAGCAGTTCTTC.

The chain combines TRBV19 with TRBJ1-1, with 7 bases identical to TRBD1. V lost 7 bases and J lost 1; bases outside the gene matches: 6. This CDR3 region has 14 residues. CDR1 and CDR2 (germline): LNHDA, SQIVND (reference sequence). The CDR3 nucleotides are TGTGCCAGTAAGCCGGGACAGAAGAACACTGAAGCTTTCTTT. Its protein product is CASKPGQKNTEAFF.

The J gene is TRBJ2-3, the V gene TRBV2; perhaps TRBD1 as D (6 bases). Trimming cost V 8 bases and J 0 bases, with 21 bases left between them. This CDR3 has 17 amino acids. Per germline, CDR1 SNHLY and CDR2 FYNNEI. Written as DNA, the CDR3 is TGTGCCAGCGGCGCTCCTCCAAGAGGGACAAGCACAGATACGCAGTATTTT. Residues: CASGAPPRGTSTDTQYF.